This T cell receptor (beta chain) was identified during a study of blood T cell repertoires in COVID-19. Study context: The United States, Italy and Spain supplied acute and convalescent COVID-19 samples.

Per the germline V gene, CDR1 is KGHSH and CDR2 is LQKENI. CDR3 length equals 14 residues. V lost 1 base to trimming and J lost 7 bases, with 13 bases between them. Produced via immunoSEQ multiplex PCR; TCRdb's table is partial and in-frame only. In the table there are about 97,000 clones, approximately 90% of which are singletons. Sequences were obtained from peripheral blood. This TCR derives from a man in his sixties with acute or convalescent COVID-19. This chain uses TRBV18 with TRBJ1-2, with D uncertain. CDR3: CASSPQQTAGGYTF. The DNA of the CDR3 is TGTGCCAGCTCACCACAGCAGACGGCGGGTGGCTACACCTTC.